This T cell receptor beta chain emerged from a study of blood T cell repertoires in COVID-19. For the study at large: In each case, the material was cDNA or gDNA derived from T cells, B-cell-depleted T cells, or PBMCs.

Per the original data handling: Reference gene primer amplification gave estimated nucleated cell counts. The protocol was immunoSEQ multiplex PCR, while the TCRdb copy is restricted to in-frame clones and leaves out a portion. That table furnishes V, J and clone size, whereas the DNA furnished D and trimming. The data show fewer than 350,000 clones, about 86% seen once. Followed longitudinally, the Seattle patients had been enrolled during active infection. Trimming took 2 bases from V and 6 from J, leaving 23 bases between them. Germline V CDR1 and CDR2: GTSNPN, SVGIG (reference sequence). The CDR3 runs 18 residues.

The chain uses TRBV30 and TRBJ1-6, with no clear D. The source material was peripheral blood. The receptor was derived from a young woman with COVID-19, enrolled during active disease. CDR3: CAWSPVSSGLRSNSPLHF. The CDR3 region has the DNA TGTGCCTGGAGTCCCGTTTCCTCCGGTCTAAGATCTAATTCACCCCTCCACTTT.